The present entry profiles one T cell receptor beta chain with its context. Time point of the sample: persistent/refractory GD, antithyroid drugs over 5 years with positive TRAb. Making the TCR library involved RNA that had been extracted from PBMCs. Arm-PCR of CDR3 regions with iRepertoire HTBI primers generated TCR beta libraries. Each CDR3 protein is one row after TCRdb ran MiXCR on the multiplex PCR reads. Found here are more than 650,000 distinct CDR3 sequences, about 32% of them singletons; the top ten hold roughly 46%. V shed 4 bases and J shed 8 bases, with 8 bases lying between them. Germline V gene data show CDR1 as MNHEY and CDR2 as SMNVEV (reference sequence). The CDR3 extends over 11 amino acids. This entry belongs to a study of regulatory T cells in long-lasting Graves disease. Study overall: The study counted Graves' disease as persistent given over 5 years of antithyroid drugs and positive TSH receptor antibodies.

The source material was peripheral blood mononuclear cells (PBMCs), sampled when the disease was refractory, from a patient treated with antithyroid drugs. The receptor was derived from a female donor with Graves disease. The chain combines TRBV27 with TRBJ1-2; D is uncertain. The CDR3 is CASSSGFGYTF. The CDR3 DNA sequence: TGTGCCAGCAGTTCGGGGTTCGGCTACACCTTC.